The 18 T cell receptor beta chains below were found in one sample sequenced in a study of vaccination and CD4 T cells after COVID-19. Scientists ran DNA taken from cultured CD4+ T cells through the Oncomine TCR Beta short-read assay for sequencing. TCRdb reanalysed the PCR reads using MiXCR and keeps one entry per CDR3 protein. Among about 6,400 distinct CDR3 sequences, 45% to 60% were seen once, and the ten largest hold around two fifths. Documented treatment: roughly ten-day PBMC culture with coronavirus spike peptide pools or control peptides (ViraFEST assay). From the unexposed donor, CD4+ T cells were collected ahead of the COVID-19 pandemic (2011-2018). These receptors lack a known antigen. Sequencing used CD4+ T cells from blood, cultured in vitro. The source of these receptors is a human donor in good health.

This clonotype was detected only a few times. The V and J genes are TRBV11-2 and TRBJ1-1; perhaps TRBD1 as D (6 bases). Deletions cut 1 base from V and 4 bases from J, with 7 bases between. Germline loops: CDR1 SGHAT, CDR2 FQNNGV. There are 13 residues in the CDR3. The CDR3 loop reads CASSLGQATEAFF. The CDR3 DNA reads TGTGCCAGCAGCTTAGGACAGGCCACTGAAGCTTTCTTT.

The gene calls are TRBV7-2 and TRBJ2-3; D call uncertain. The germline V gene encodes CDR1 SGHTA and CDR2 FQGNSA. V lost 6 bases to trimming and J lost 3 bases, with 16 bases between them. The CDR3 runs 15 residues. Here the CDR3 reads CASRLGGGATDTQYF. CDR3 nucleotide sequence: TGTGCCAGCAGACTTGGTGGCGGAGCTACAGATACGCAGTATTTT.

This chain joins TRBV5-5 and TRBJ2-7, with a weak D call TRBD2 (6 bases). The CDR3 sequence is 14 residues long. V lost 4 bases to trimming and J lost 4 bases, with 15 bases between them. Germline V gives CDR1 SGHKS, CDR2 YYEKEE (reference sequence). In nucleotides, the CDR3 is TGTGCCAGCAGCCTAGCAGAGGGGAGGTACGAGCAGTACTTC. Translating gives CASSLAEGRYEQYF.

The J gene is TRBJ2-7, the V gene TRBV25-1, with D possibly matching TRBD2 (6 bases). Per the germline V gene, CDR1 is MGHDK and CDR2 is SYGVNS. The CDR3 is 13 residues long. DNA of the CDR3: TGTACCATGGGCGGCGCGGGGCGGTTCGAGCAGTACTTC. Protein sequence: CTMGGAGRFEQYF.

The genes are TRBV7-8 and TRBJ1-1; D gene unclear. The V and J ends lost 1 base and 1 base respectively, with 7 bases between them. There are 14 residues in the CDR3. The germline CDR1 and CDR2 sequences are SGHVS and FQNEAQ. The CDR3 is CASSLGGWNTEAFF. The CDR3, as DNA: TGTGCCAGCAGCTTAGGGGGATGGAACACTGAAGCTTTCTTT.

This clonotype has more than one count but fewer than ten. V gene TRBV20-1 combines with J gene TRBJ2-5; tentatively, D is TRBD2 (5 bases). The CDR3 sequence is 11 residues long. Germline assignment: CDR1 DFQATT and CDR2 SNEGSKA (reference sequence). Trimming shortened V by 6 bases and J by 5 bases, and 10 bases separated the two germline ends. The CDR3 loop reads CSATRAETQYF. As DNA, the CDR3 is TGCAGTGCAACTAGGGCGGAGACCCAGTACTTC.

The chain uses TRBV7-9 and TRBJ2-1, with 11 bases aligning to TRBD2. With V trimmed by 3 bases and J by 5 bases, 12 bases remained unmatched. This CDR3 has 18 amino acids. In germline, CDR1 is SEHNR, CDR2 FQNEAQ (reference sequence). Here the CDR3 reads CASSFSSLAGGLNNEQFF. The CDR3 coding sequence is TGTGCCAGCAGCTTCAGTTCGCTAGCGGGAGGTCTGAACAATGAGCAGTTCTTC.

There are a few counts of this clonotype. V and J are TRBV20-1 and TRBJ1-2; the match to TRBD1 covers 8 bases. Germline CDR1 DFQATT, CDR2 SNEGSKA (reference sequence). The CDR3 totals 14 residues. With 5 bases clipped from V and 5 bases from J, the junction kept 10 bases outside the gene matches. In DNA, the CDR3 is TGCAGTGCTTACTTTAGGGACAGGTCATATGGCTACACCTTC. As protein: CSAYFRDRSYGYTF.

The J gene is TRBJ1-6, the V gene TRBV6-1, with 8 bases that match TRBD1. This CDR3 has 14 amino acids. Unmatched junction bases numbered 5, after V lost 6 bases and J lost 7 bases. Germline V gene lookup returns CDR1 MNHNS and CDR2 SASEGT. In DNA form, the CDR3 reads TGTGCCAGCAGCCTAGGACAGGGAAATTCACCCCTCCACTTT. Translated, it gives CASSLGQGNSPLHF.

The rearrangement joins TRBV27 to TRBJ1-5; D remains ambiguous. V lost 6 bases and J 6 bases, leaving 15 bases between the germline ends. The CDR3 is made up of 14 amino acids. Germline V gene data show CDR1 as MNHEY and CDR2 as SMNVEV (reference sequence). This chain's CDR3 is CASSSLGNGQPQHF. Written as DNA, the CDR3 is TGTGCCAGCAGCTCCTTGGGAAACGGTCAGCCCCAGCATTTT.

The rearrangement joins TRBV12-3 or TRBV12-4 to TRBJ2-1; 11 bases agree with TRBD2. The V and J ends lost 0 bases and 6 bases, in that order; junction bases with no gene match: 7. This CDR3 spans 17 amino acids. CDR3 protein: CASSLAPGGLAGNEQFF. In DNA, the CDR3 is TGTGCCAGCAGTTTAGCGCCGGGAGGACTAGCGGGCAATGAGCAGTTCTTC.

V is TRBV4-2 and J is TRBJ2-1; D unclear. This CDR3 spans 14 amino acids. The V end was cut by 6 bases, the J end by 8 bases, with 17 bases between. Germline CDR1 is LGHNA and CDR2 is YNFKEQ. For the CDR3, the DNA is TGTGCCAGCAGTCACGACCTAGGTCCAGATGAGCAGTTCTTC. This sequence encodes CASSHDLGPDEQFF.

The genes are TRBV20-1 and TRBJ1-1; D gene unclear. V lost 3 bases and J lost 3, with 8 bases in between. The germline V gene has CDR1 DFQATT and CDR2 SNEGSKA (reference sequence). CDR3 length equals 12 residues. The CDR3 is CSARKADTEAFF. DNA for the CDR3: TGCAGTGCTAGGAAGGCAGACACTGAAGCTTTCTTT.

This clonotype was observed a few times. The chain is built from TRBV6-5 and TRBJ1-1; D gene unclear. Trimming shortened V by 0 bases and J by 4 bases, and 18 bases separated the two germline ends. Per germline, CDR1 MNHEY and CDR2 SVGAGI. The CDR3 contains 17 residues. The CDR3 loop reads CASSYSNKVRVGTEAFF. For the CDR3, the DNA is TGTGCCAGCAGTTACTCGAATAAAGTCCGAGTAGGCACTGAAGCTTTCTTT.

The rearrangement links TRBV11-1 to TRBJ2-2, with 7 positions matching TRBD2. The CDR3 consists of 20 residues. J was trimmed by 6 bases and V by 3 bases; bases with no gene match: 22. In germline, CDR1 is SGHAT, CDR2 FQDESV (reference sequence). CDR3 residues: CASSLPKREGLGALSGELFF. The CDR3 DNA reads TGTGCCAGCAGCTTGCCGAAGAGGGAGGGCCTGGGAGCGTTATCCGGGGAGCTGTTTTTT.

This clonotype was counted a few times. The chain carries TRBV7-9 and TRBJ1-2; D ambiguous. The V and J ends lost 5 bases and 3 bases respectively, with 7 bases between them. CDR1 is SEHNR, CDR2 FQNEAQ, per germline (reference sequence). The CDR3 has 12 residues. The CDR3 loop reads CASSNRDYGYTF. CDR3 nucleotide sequence: TGTGCCAGCAGCAACCGGGACTATGGCTACACCTTC.

CDR3 sequence: CASCKGMNTEAFF. The CDR3 DNA is TGTGCCAGCTGCAAGGGGATGAACACTGAAGCTTTCTTT. The chain recombines TRBV11-2 with TRBJ1-1, with TRBD1 as a possible D gene (5 bases). The V gene's germline CDR1 is SGHAT and CDR2 FQNNGV. With 8 bases removed from V and 0 bases from J, the gap between germline ends came to 10 bases. The CDR3 sequence is 13 residues long.

The rearrangement joins TRBV28 to TRBJ1-5; 10 bases line up with TRBD1. CDR1 and CDR2 (germline): MDHEN, SYDVKM. The CDR3 loop spans 15 amino acids. Trimming took 6 bases from V and 6 from J; bases not matched to a gene: 8. The CDR3 sequence is CASSSGQGLGQPQHF. The CDR3 DNA sequence: TGTGCCAGCAGCTCGGGACAGGGGTTGGGTCAGCCCCAGCATTTT.